This T cell receptor beta chain comes out of a study of blood T cells in healthy people across ages. The CDR3 extends over 15 amino acids. The germline V gene encodes CDR1 KGHSH and CDR2 LQKENI. V was pared by 6 bases and J by 3 bases, with 7 bases of the junction left unmatched. Details on this clonotype: The antigen is unknown.

Study-wide points: Strongly correlated with naive T cell percentage was TCR beta diversity.

PCR was performed a second time for about 7 to 11 cycles using a sample-barcoded 5' primer and a J-beta primer mix. Individual samples furnished no less than 2.5 million CDR3-containing paired-end reads apiece. TCRdb independently ran MiXCR on the 5' RACE reads; one entry per CDR3 protein. The data hold about 1,400,000 distinct CDR3 sequences, with about 40% observed a single time. Sequenced input: blood. The rearrangement links TRBV18 to TRBJ1-5, with 8 bases lining up with TRBD1. This clonotype was obtained from a woman between 18 and 29 years old in good health. The CDR3 protein is CASSRGQGINQPQHF. CDR3 sequence (DNA): TGTGCCAGCTCCCGAGGACAGGGAATCAATCAGCCCCAGCATTTT.